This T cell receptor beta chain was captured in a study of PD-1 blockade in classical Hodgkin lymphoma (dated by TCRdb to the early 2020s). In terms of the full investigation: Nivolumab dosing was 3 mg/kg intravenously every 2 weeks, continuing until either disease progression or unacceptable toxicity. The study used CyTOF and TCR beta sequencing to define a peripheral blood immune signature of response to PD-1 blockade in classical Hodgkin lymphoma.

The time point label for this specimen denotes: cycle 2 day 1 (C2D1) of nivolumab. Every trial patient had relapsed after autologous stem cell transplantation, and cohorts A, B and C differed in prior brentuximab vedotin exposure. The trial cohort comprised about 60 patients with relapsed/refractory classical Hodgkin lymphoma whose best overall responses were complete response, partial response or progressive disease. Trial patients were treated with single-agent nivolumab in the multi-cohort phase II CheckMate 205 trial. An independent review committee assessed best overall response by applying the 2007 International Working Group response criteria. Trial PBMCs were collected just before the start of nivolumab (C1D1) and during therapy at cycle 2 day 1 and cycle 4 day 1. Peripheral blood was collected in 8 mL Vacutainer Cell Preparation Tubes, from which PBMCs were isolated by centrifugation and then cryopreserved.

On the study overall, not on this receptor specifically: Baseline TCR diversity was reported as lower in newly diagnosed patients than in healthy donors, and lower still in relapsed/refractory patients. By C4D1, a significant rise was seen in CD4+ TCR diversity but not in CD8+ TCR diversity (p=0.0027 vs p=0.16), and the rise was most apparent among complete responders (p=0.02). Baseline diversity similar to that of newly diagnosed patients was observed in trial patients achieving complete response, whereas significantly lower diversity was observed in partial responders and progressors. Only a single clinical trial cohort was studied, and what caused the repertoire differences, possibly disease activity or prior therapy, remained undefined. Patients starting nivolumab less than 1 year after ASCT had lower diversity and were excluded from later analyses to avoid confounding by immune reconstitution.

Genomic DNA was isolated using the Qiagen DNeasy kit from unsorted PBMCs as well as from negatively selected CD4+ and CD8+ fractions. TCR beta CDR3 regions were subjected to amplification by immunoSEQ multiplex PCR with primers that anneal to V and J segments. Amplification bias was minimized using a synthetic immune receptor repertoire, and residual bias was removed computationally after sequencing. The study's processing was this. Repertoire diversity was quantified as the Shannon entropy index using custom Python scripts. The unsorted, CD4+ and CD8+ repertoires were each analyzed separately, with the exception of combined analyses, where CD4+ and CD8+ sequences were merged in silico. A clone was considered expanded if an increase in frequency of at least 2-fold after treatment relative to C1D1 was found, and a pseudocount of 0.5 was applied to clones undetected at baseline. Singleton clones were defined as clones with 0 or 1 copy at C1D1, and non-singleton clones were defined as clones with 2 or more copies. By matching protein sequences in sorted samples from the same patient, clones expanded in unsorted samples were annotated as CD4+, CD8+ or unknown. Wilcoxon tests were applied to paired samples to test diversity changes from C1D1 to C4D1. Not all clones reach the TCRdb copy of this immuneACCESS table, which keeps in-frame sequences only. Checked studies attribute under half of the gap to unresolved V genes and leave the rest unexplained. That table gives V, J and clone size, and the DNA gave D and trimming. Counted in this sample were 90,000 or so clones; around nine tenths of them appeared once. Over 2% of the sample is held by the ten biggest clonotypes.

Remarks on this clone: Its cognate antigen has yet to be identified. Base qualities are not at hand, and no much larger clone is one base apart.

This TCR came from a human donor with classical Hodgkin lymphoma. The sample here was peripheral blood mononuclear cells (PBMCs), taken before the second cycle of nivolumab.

The nucleotides are TGTGCCAGCAGTTACTTAAATGGTGGCTACACCTTC. Translated, this is CASSYLNGGYTF. The sequence is built from TRBV6-6 and TRBJ1-2; no D segment can be confidently identified. The junction carries 7 bases between V and J, which are trimmed by 1 base and 7 bases respectively. Inclusive of the bounding cysteine and phenylalanine, the CDR3 is 12 residues long. Left in the record is the CDR3 DNA by itself, 36 bases read in frame from the first base. The germline V gene encodes CDR1 MNHNY and CDR2 SVGAGI (reference sequence).